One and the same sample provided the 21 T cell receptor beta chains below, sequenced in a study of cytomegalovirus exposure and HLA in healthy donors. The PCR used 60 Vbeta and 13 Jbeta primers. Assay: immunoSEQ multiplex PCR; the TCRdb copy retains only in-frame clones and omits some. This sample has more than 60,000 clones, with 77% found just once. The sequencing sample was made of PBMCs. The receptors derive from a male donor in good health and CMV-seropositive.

CDR3 sequence: CAIRKLAGQTDTQYF. CDR3 nucleotides: TGTGCCATCAGAAAATTAGCGGGGCAGACAGATACGCAGTATTTT. The chain uses TRBV10-3 and TRBJ2-3; 8 nucleotides align to TRBD2. The germline V gene has CDR1 ENHRY and CDR2 SYGVKD. The ends lost 6 bases at V and 3 bases at J; junction bases unmatched: 8. This CDR3 has 15 amino acids.

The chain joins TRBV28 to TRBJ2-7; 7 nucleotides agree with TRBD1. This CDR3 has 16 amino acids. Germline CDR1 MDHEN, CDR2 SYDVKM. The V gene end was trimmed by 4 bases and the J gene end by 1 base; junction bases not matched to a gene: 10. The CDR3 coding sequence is TGTGCCAGCAGTTCTACAGGGACAGCGAGATCCTACGAGCAGTACTTC. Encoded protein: CASSSTGTARSYEQYF.

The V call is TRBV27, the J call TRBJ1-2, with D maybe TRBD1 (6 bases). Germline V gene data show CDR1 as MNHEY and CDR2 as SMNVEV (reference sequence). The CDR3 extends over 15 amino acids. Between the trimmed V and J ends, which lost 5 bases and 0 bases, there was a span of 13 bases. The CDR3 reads CASSNIRGTNYGYTF. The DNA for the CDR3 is TGTGCCAGCAGTAATATAAGGGGGACTAACTATGGCTACACCTTC.

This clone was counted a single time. The chain's CDR3 is CASSVHRTGNTEAFF. The CDR3 DNA reads TGTGCCAGCAGTGTCCACCGGACAGGGAACACTGAAGCTTTCTTT. The V call is TRBV6-1, the J call TRBJ1-1; 7 positions agree with TRBD1. V lost 4 bases, J lost 1 base, and 6 bases stayed unmatched. The CDR3 is 15 residues long. Germline V gene sequence: CDR1 MNHNS, CDR2 SASEGT.

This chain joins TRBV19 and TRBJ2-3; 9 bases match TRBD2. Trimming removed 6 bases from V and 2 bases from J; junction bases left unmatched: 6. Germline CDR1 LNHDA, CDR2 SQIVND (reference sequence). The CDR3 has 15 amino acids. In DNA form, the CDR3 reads TGTGCCAGTAGCGTCAGACTAGCGGTCACAGATACGCAGTATTTT. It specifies CASSVRLAVTDTQYF.

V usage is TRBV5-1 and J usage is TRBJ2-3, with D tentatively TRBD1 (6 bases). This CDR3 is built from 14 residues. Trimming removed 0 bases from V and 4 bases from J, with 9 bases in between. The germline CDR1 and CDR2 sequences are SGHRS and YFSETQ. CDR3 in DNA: TGCGCCAGCAGCTTGGCCCGACAGGCAGATACGCAGTATTTT. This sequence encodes CASSLARQADTQYF.

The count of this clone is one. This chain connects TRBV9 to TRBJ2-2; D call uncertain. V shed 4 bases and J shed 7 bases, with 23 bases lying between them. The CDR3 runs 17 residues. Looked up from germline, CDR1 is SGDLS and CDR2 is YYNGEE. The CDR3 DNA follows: TGTGCCAGCAGCACAAGACGGCAGAAACTAAGTGGCGGGGAGCTGTTTTTT. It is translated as CASSTRRQKLSGGELFF.

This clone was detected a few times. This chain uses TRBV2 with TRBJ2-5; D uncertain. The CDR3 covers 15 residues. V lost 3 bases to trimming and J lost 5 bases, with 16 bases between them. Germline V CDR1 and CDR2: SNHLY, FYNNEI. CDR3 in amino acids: CASSDVRGSVETQYF. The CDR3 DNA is TGTGCCAGCAGTGATGTCAGAGGTTCCGTGGAGACCCAGTACTTC.

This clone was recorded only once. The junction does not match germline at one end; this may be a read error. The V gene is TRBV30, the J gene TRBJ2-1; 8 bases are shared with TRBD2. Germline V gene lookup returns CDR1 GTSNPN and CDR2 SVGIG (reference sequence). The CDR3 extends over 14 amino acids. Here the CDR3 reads CAWTAGESYNGQFF. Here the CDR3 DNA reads TGTGCCTGGACAGCGGGGGAGAGCTACAATGGGCAGTTCTTC.

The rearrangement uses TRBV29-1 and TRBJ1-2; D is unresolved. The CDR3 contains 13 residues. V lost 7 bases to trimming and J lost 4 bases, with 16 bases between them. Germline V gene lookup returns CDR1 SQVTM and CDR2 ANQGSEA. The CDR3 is CSAGEPVSYGYTF. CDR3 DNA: TGCAGCGCCGGGGAACCGGTCTCCTATGGCTACACCTTC. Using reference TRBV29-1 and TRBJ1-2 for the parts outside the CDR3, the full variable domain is SAVISQKPSRDICQRGTSLTIQCQVDSQVTMMFWYRQQPGQSLTLIATANQGSEATYESGFVIDKFPISRPNLTFSTLTVSNMSPEDSSIYLCSAGEPVSYGYTFGSGTRLTVV.

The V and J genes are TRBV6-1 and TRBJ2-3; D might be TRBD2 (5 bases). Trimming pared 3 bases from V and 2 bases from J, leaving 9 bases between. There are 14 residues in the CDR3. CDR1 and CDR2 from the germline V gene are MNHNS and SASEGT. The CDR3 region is CASSEVGDTDTQYF. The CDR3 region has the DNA TGTGCCAGCAGTGAGGTCGGGGACACAGATACGCAGTATTTT.

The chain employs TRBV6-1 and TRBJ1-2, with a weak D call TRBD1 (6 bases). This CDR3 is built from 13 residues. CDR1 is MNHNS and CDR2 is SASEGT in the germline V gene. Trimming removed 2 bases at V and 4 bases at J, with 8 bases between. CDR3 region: CASSEQGGYGYTF. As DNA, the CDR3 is TGTGCCAGCAGTGAACAAGGGGGCTATGGCTACACCTTC.

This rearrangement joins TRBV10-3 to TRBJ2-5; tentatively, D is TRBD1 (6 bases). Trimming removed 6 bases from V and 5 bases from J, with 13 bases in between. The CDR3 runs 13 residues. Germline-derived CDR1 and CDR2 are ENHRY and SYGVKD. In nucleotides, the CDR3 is TGTGCCATCAGGGACAGCCCCCCTGAGACCCAGTACTTC. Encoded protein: CAIRDSPPETQYF.

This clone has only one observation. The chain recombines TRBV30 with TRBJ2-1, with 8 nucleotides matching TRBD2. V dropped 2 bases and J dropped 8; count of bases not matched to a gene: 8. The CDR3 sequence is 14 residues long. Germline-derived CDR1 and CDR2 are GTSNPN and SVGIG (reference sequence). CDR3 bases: TGTGCCTGGAGTCCGGTAGCGGGGTCAGATGAGCAGTTCTTC. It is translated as CAWSPVAGSDEQFF.

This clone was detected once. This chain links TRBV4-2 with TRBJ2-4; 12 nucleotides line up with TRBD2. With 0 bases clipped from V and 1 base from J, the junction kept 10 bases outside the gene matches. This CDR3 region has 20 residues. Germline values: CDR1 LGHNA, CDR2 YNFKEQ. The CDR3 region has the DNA TGTGCCAGCAGCCAAGATCGGCTAGCGGGGGGGCGTTTTGCCAAAAACATTCAGTACTTC. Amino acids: CASSQDRLAGGRFAKNIQYF.

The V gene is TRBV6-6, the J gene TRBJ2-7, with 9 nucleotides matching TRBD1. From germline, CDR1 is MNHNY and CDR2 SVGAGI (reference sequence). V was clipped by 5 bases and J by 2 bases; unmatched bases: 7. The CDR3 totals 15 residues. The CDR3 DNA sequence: TGTGCCAGCAGTCCCACCGGGACAGGGACCTACGAGCAGTACTTC. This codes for CASSPTGTGTYEQYF.

CDR3 residues: CASGGVGDAEQYF. CDR3 DNA sequence: TGCGCCAGTGGGGGGGTAGGGGACGCCGAGCAGTACTTC. The rearrangement uses TRBV10-2 and TRBJ2-7; TRBD2 aligns across 7 bases. The CDR3 consists of 13 residues. The V and J ends lost 9 bases and 6 bases, in that order; junction bases with no gene match: 11. The germline V gene encodes CDR1 WSHSY and CDR2 SAAADI.

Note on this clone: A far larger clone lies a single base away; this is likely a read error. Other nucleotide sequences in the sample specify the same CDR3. CDR3 nucleotide sequence: TGTGCCAGCAGTGAAAGAGGTAACCAGGGCGCGAGCACAGATACGCAGTATTTT. This sequence encodes CASSERGNQGASTDTQYF. The V call is TRBV6-1, the J call TRBJ2-3, with D tentatively TRBD1 (5 bases). Germline V gives CDR1 MNHNS, CDR2 SASEGT. The V gene lost 2 bases and the J gene lost 0 bases, with 18 bases spanning the gap. CDR3 length equals 18 residues.

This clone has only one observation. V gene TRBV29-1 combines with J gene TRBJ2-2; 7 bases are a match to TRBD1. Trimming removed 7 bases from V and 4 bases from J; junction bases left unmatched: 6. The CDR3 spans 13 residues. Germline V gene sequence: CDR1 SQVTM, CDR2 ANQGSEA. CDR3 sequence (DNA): TGCAGCGCTGGCGGACAGGTCACCGGGGAGCTGTTTTTT. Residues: CSAGGQVTGELFF.

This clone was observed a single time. The CDR3 region has the DNA TGCGCCAGCAGCTTGGCCATCGGCCAAGAGACCCAGTACTTC. Translated, it gives CASSLAIGQETQYF. This chain joins TRBV5-1 and TRBJ2-5; D not certain. Germline lookup yields CDR1 SGHRS and CDR2 YFSETQ. There are 14 residues in the CDR3. Trimming removed 0 bases from V and 1 base from J, with 7 bases in between.

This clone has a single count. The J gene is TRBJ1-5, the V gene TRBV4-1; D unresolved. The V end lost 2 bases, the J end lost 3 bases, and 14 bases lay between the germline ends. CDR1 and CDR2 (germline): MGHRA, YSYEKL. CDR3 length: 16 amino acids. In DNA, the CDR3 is TGCGCCAGCAGCCAAAACGTATGGGCAGCCAATCAGCCCCAGCATTTT. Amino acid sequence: CASSQNVWAANQPQHF.